Detailed here is one TCR beta chain. Its antigen is undetermined. The sample is drawn from a study of T cells after posttransplantation cyclophosphamide. General study results and limits: Recipient CMV seropositivity and CMV reactivation strongly tracked TRB clonality.

The germline gives CDR1 KGHSH, CDR2 LQKENI. This CDR3 is 15 amino acids long. V was pared by 3 bases and J by 4 bases, with 4 bases of the junction left unmatched. TCRdb keeps only in-frame clones here, not all; method: immunoSEQ multiplex PCR. Of thousands of clones listed, about 83% are singletons. Treatment was busulfan-fludarabine conditioning, a marrow graft, and cyclophosphamide on days +3 and +4. The sequenced sample was PBMCs, obtained after allogeneic stem cell transplant with posttransplant cyclophosphamide. The V and J genes are TRBV18 and TRBJ2-1, with 9 bases that match TRBD1. This TCR was recovered from a female patient in her 40s who received an allogeneic stem cell transplant from an unrelated donor, was CMV-positive, and had no GVHD. Part of the T cell pool may stem from the graft donor. This chain's CDR3 is CASSPGTGSYNEQFF. The CDR3 DNA follows: TGTGCCAGCTCACCCGGGACAGGGTCGTACAATGAGCAGTTCTTC.